Listed below are T cell receptor beta chains from one sample, sequenced in a study of cytomegalovirus exposure and HLA in healthy donors. TCRdb's table, derived via immunoSEQ multiplex PCR, lists solely in-frame clones and lacks some. The sample includes around 160,000 clones, over 70% of them seen just once. Specimen: PBMCs. The receptors here all came from a male donor in good health and CMV-seropositive. Both conserved end residues are part of each CDR3. Each record gives: CDR3 DNA, CDR3 protein, D gene, V gene, clone size, J gene. The D gene is left open where the match is weak. Expanded clones get a size class; other rows say once, few or many, or leave the size out.

CDR3nt: TGTGCCAGCAGAACAGGACAGGATTATGAAAAACTGTTTTTT; CDR3aa: CASRTGQDYEKLFF; d_gene: TRBD1; v_gene: TRBV7-9; abundance: NA; j_gene: TRBJ1-4
CDR3nt: TGTGCCAGCAGTGAAAGCGACCGGACCATATATTTT; CDR3aa: CASSESDRTIYF; d_gene: NA; v_gene: TRBV6-1; abundance: few; j_gene: TRBJ1-3
CDR3nt: TGTGCCTGGAGTCGGGGACTAGCGGAAGAGACCCAGTACTTC; CDR3aa: CAWSRGLAEETQYF; d_gene: TRBD2; v_gene: TRBV30; abundance: NA; j_gene: TRBJ2-5
CDR3nt: TGTGCCAGCAGCTACGGGACAGACACCGGGGAGCTGTTTTTT; CDR3aa: CASSYGTDTGELFF; d_gene: TRBD1; v_gene: TRBV9; abundance: few; j_gene: TRBJ2-2
CDR3nt: TGCGCCAGCAGAAATAGAAGAGAGACCCAGTACTTC; CDR3aa: CASRNRRETQYF; d_gene: NA; v_gene: TRBV5-1; abundance: NA; j_gene: TRBJ2-5
CDR3nt: TGTGCCAGCAGCTCAGATTCTGGGGGGGTCACTCAGTTCTTC; CDR3aa: CASSSDSGGVTQFF; d_gene: TRBD2; v_gene: TRBV11-2; abundance: NA; j_gene: TRBJ2-1
CDR3nt: TGTGCCAGCAGCGAGGGGGCGCCCGCAGATACGCAGTATTTT; CDR3aa: CASSEGAPADTQYF; d_gene: TRBD1; v_gene: TRBV7-9; abundance: NA; j_gene: TRBJ2-3
CDR3nt: TGTGCCAGCAGCTGGGGGACTAGCGGGGGGGCCGGGGATACGCAGTATTTT; CDR3aa: CASSWGTSGGAGDTQYF; d_gene: TRBD2; v_gene: TRBV5-6; abundance: NA; j_gene: TRBJ2-3
CDR3nt: TGTGCCAGCAGCCCCGCCGGGGGAGAGACCCAGTACTTC; CDR3aa: CASSPAGGETQYF; d_gene: NA; v_gene: TRBV7-3; abundance: NA; j_gene: TRBJ2-5
CDR3nt: TGTGCCAGTACCGCGGACAGGGCGGGCTATGGCTACACCTTC; CDR3aa: CASTADRAGYGYTF; d_gene: TRBD1; v_gene: TRBV19; abundance: NA; j_gene: TRBJ1-2
CDR3nt: TGTGCCAGCAGCCCTCGGACGGGGGGTGGCACTGAAGCTTTCTTT; CDR3aa: CASSPRTGGGTEAFF; d_gene: NA; v_gene: TRBV6-1; abundance: NA; j_gene: TRBJ1-1
CDR3nt: TGCGCCAGCAGCCAAGGAGTATCCTCCTCCTACGAGCAGTACTTC; CDR3aa: CASSQGVSSSYEQYF; d_gene: NA; v_gene: TRBV4-3; abundance: NA; j_gene: TRBJ2-7
CDR3nt: TGTGCCAGCAGGGTCGACAGGGATGGCTACAATGAGCAGTTCTTC; CDR3aa: CASRVDRDGYNEQFF; d_gene: TRBD1; v_gene: TRBV6-1; abundance: NA; j_gene: TRBJ2-1
CDR3nt: TGTGCCAGCAGTGACGGGCTAGCGGGGGCCGGGGGAGAGACCCAGTACTTC; CDR3aa: CASSDGLAGAGGETQYF; d_gene: TRBD2; v_gene: TRBV2; abundance: NA; j_gene: TRBJ2-5
CDR3nt: TGTGCCAGCAGTTACTTCAACTACGAGCAGTACTTC; CDR3aa: CASSYFNYEQYF; d_gene: NA; v_gene: TRBV7-9; abundance: NA; j_gene: TRBJ2-7